One and the same sample provided the 3 T cell receptor beta chains below, sequenced in a study of cytomegalovirus exposure and HLA in healthy donors. With 60 Vbeta and 13 Jbeta primers, the PCR was carried out. Using immunoSEQ multiplex PCR, the repertoire was profiled, and TCRdb retains in-frame clones only, with some absent. The sample holds around 170,000 clones; over 60% are singletons and the top ten take over 1.2%. What was sequenced was PBMCs. These receptors came from a girl between 10 and 17 years old in good health and CMV-seronegative.

The V gene is TRBV25-1, the J gene TRBJ2-7; TRBD1 matches 9 bases. Per the germline V gene, CDR1 is MGHDK and CDR2 is SYGVNS. J gave up 3 bases and V 5 bases, and 8 bases lay outside the gene matches. There are 15 residues in the CDR3. CDR3 protein: CASSLPGTGSYEQYF. CDR3 coding DNA: TGTGCCAGCAGTTTACCCGGGACAGGGAGCTACGAGCAGTACTTC.

The V gene is TRBV11-3, the J gene TRBJ2-1; D is possibly TRBD1 (6 bases). Per the germline V gene, CDR1 is SGHNT and CDR2 is YENEEA. The CDR3 length is 15 residues. V was shortened by 5 bases and J by 5 bases, with 16 bases between the two germline ends. CDR3 loop: CASSPSGDLNNEQFF. The CDR3 DNA is TGTGCCAGCAGCCCCTCAGGGGACCTTAACAATGAGCAGTTCTTC.

The chain is built from TRBV19 and TRBJ1-1, with D maybe TRBD1 (5 bases). Between the trimmed V and J ends, which lost 6 bases and 1 base, there was a span of 12 bases. The germline V gene has CDR1 LNHDA and CDR2 SQIVND (reference sequence). CDR3 length: 14 residues. The CDR3 is CASSPRGRNTEAFF. CDR3 in DNA: TGTGCCAGTAGCCCCCGGGGGAGGAACACTGAAGCTTTCTTT.